The rows below give T cell receptor beta chains drawn from one sample of a study of identical twins. From the 5' RACE reads, TCRdb called clonotypes with MiXCR, one entry per CDR3 protein. The sample yields 500,000 to 600,000 distinct CDR3 sequences, less than 25% seen once. This sample was also put to use in a study of T cells expressing NK-cell markers.

The specimen sequenced was CD4+ T cells sorted from blood. The receptors come from a woman aged 18-29 years in good health. Both conserved end residues are part of each CDR3. A D gene is named only where the DNA matches it firmly. Not all rows give a size; the values are once, few, many and, for expanded clones, a class.

V	D	J	size	DNA	CDR3
TRBV6-1	TRBD1	TRBJ1-1	NA	TGTGCCAGCTGCCGGGACAGGGGAGCTTTCTTT	CASCRDRGAFF
TRBV20-1	NA	TRBJ1-3	NA	TGCAGTGCTAGCCAGGACAGATCTGGAAACACCATATATTTT	CSASQDRSGNTIYF
TRBV18	NA	TRBJ2-7	NA	TGTGCCAGCTCACAGTACCGGGACAAGTCCTACGAGCAGTACTTC	CASSQYRDKSYEQYF
TRBV5-1	NA	TRBJ1-1	few	TGCGCCAGCAGCTCATCGTCATTGGACACTGAAGCTTTCTTT	CASSSSSLDTEAFF
TRBV5-1	TRBD1	TRBJ2-7	NA	TGCGCCAGCAGCAAGGGACAGGGCCCCTACGAGCAGTACTTC	CASSKGQGPYEQYF
TRBV10-3	NA	TRBJ1-5	NA	TGTGCCATCAGCGGGGAGTCATTTTATCAGCCCCAGCATTTT	CAISGESFYQPQHF
TRBV2	TRBD2	TRBJ2-5	many	TGTGCCAGCAGTGAGGGGGGGGTAGAGACCCAGTACTTC	CASSEGGVETQYF
TRBV27	NA	TRBJ2-7	NA	TGTGCCAGCAGTTCCAGCTCAGGAGGAGTCTACGAGCAGTACTTC	CASSSSSGGVYEQYF
TRBV7-7	TRBD2	TRBJ2-1	NA	TGTGCCAGCAGCTTAAATAGCGGGTCGGGTGAGCAGTTCTTC	CASSLNSGSGEQFF
TRBV4-1	TRBD2	TRBJ2-1	NA	TGCGCCAGCAGCCAAGATCCGACTGCGGGAGCCTACAATGAGCAGTTCTTC	CASSQDPTAGAYNEQFF
TRBV5-1	NA	TRBJ1-2	few	TGCGCCAGCAGCTTGGAATTGGGGGCCTATGGCTACACCTTC	CASSLELGAYGYTF
TRBV12-3/TRBV12-4	NA	TRBJ2-3	few	TGTGCCAGCAGTTTCAGGACTACAAGCACAGATACGCAGTATTTT	CASSFRTTSTDTQYF
TRBV12-3/TRBV12-4	NA	TRBJ2-2	few	TGTGCCAGCAGTTTATTCCGCACCGGGGAGCTGTTTTTT	CASSLFRTGELFF
TRBV7-2	TRBD2	TRBJ2-5	NA	TGTGCCAGCAGCTTCGCGGGAGGAGTCCAAGAGACCCAGTACTTC	CASSFAGGVQETQYF
TRBV20-1	NA	TRBJ2-2	few	TGCAGTGCTAGTCGCGGTACCCGGGAGCTGTTTTTT	CSASRGTRELFF
TRBV4-1	NA	TRBJ1-1	once	TGCGCCAGCAGCCAAGACTCGGACAGACCCTCGGGGACTGAAGCTTTCTTT	CASSQDSDRPSGTEAFF
TRBV27	NA	TRBJ2-7	NA	TGTGCCAGCAGTTTTCGGGCAGGAAGCTCCTCCGAGCAGTACTTC	CASSFRAGSSSEQYF
TRBV7-2	TRBD2	TRBJ2-1	many	TGTGCCAGCAGCCTTAGCGGGGGGGCCAATGAGCAGTTCTTC	CASSLSGGANEQFF
TRBV10-2	TRBD2	TRBJ2-5	NA	TGCGCCAGCAGTGAGGGGGGGCTAGCGGGCCTGCAGTACTTC	CASSEGGLAGLQYF
TRBV20-1	NA	TRBJ1-2	NA	TGCAGTGCTAGTAGGCAAGAGCGATATGGCTACACCTTC	CSASRQERYGYTF
TRBV20-1	TRBD2	TRBJ2-7	many	TGCAGTGCTAGGCCCGGGACTAGCGGAACCTACGAGCAGTACTTC	CSARPGTSGTYEQYF
TRBV5-1	NA	TRBJ1-1	few	TGCGCCAGCAGCCCCGACAGGAGCTCCGCTGAAGCTTTCTTT	CASSPDRSSAEAFF
TRBV10-3	NA	TRBJ2-7	NA	TGTGCCATCAGCTCGCGTACACCCTACGAGCAGTACTTC	CAISSRTPYEQYF
TRBV7-2	TRBD2	TRBJ2-1	few	TGTGCCAGCAGCTTACGCGGGGGGTACTACAATGAGCAGTTCTTC	CASSLRGGYYNEQFF
TRBV20-1	TRBD1	TRBJ2-7	few	TGCAGTGCCAAGACAGGGATTTCCTACGAGCAGTACTTC	CSAKTGISYEQYF
TRBV20-1	NA	TRBJ1-1	many	TGCAGTGCTAGAGGTACAGGGCGTACTGAAGCTTTCTTT	CSARGTGRTEAFF
TRBV7-8	TRBD1	TRBJ1-5	few	TGTGCCAGCAGCTTAGCTACCGGGACAGGGGTACGCAATCAGCCCCAGCATTTT	CASSLATGTGVRNQPQHF